The rows below give T cell receptor beta chains drawn from one sample of a study of PD-1 blockade in classical Hodgkin lymphoma. Sequencing was performed with immunoSEQ multiplex PCR; in TCRdb, only in-frame clones are kept and a portion is missing. Of about 97,000 clones listed, roughly 84% were seen once; the top ten hold 9% to 15%. The source was peripheral blood mononuclear cells (PBMCs), collected at baseline. The source is a human donor with classical Hodgkin lymphoma. Both conserved end residues are part of each CDR3. Fields, in order: clone size, J gene, V gene, D gene, CDR3 protein, CDR3 DNA. The D gene is left open where the match is weak. Clone size is given for some rows only: seen once, a few or many times, or a class if the clone is expanded.

>-|TRBJ2-1|TRBV5-1|TRBD2
CASIEGLAGGFDEQFF
TGCGCCAGCATCGAGGGCCTAGCGGGAGGGTTCGATGAGCAGTTCTTC
>once|TRBJ1-3|TRBV7-9|-
CASSRGLSGNTIYF
TGTGCCAGCAGCCGCGGTCTCTCTGGAAACACCATATATTTT
>once|TRBJ2-1|TRBV27|-
CASSVDLHEQFF
TGTGCCAGCAGTGTAGACCTACATGAGCAGTTCTTC
>-|TRBJ1-1|TRBV7-6|-
CASSLGGRVNEAFF
TGTGCCAGCAGCTTAGGGGGCAGGGTTAATGAAGCTTTCTTT
>-|TRBJ2-3|TRBV7-3|-
CASSLTRTGSTDTQYF
TGTGCCAGCAGCCTCACAAGAACAGGGAGCACAGATACGCAGTATTTT
>few|TRBJ2-3|TRBV10-3|TRBD1
CATRGTDTDTQYF
TGTGCCACCAGGGGGACAGACACAGATACGCAGTATTTT
>-|TRBJ2-5|TRBV7-6|-
CASSGRGVETQYF
TGTGCCAGCAGCGGCAGAGGGGTGGAGACCCAGTACTTC
>-|TRBJ2-4|TRBV6-1|-
CASNQDLAKNIQYF
TGTGCCAGCAACCAAGACTTAGCCAAAAACATTCAGTACTTC
>-|TRBJ2-1|TRBV7-2|-
CASSSPLARRYEQFF
TGTGCCAGCAGCTCCCCACTAGCCCGACGCTATGAGCAGTTCTTC
>-|TRBJ2-7|TRBV18|-
CASSPLDIYEQYF
TGTGCCAGCTCACCCCTCGACATCTACGAGCAGTACTTC